This entry lists 15 T cell receptor beta chains sequenced from one sample in a study of glioma-infiltrating T cells after dendritic cell vaccination. The time point: after dendritic cell vaccination, including at tumor progression/relapse. This table comes from immunoSEQ multiplex PCR, and its TCRdb copy is limited to in-frame clones, with some not included. The table has 110,000 or so clones, 85% to 90% seen once. This sample comprised blood, obtained after dendritic cell vaccination. The receptor source for this set is a human donor with glioblastoma.

This chain uses TRBV6-1 with TRBJ2-7; 10 bases are a match to TRBD1. Germline assignment: CDR1 MNHNS and CDR2 SASEGT. This CDR3 contains 13 residues. J gave up 6 bases and V 5 bases, and 4 bases lay outside the gene matches. The CDR3 loop reads CASSRDRGSEQYF. The CDR3 DNA sequence: TGTGCCAGCAGTCGGGACAGGGGCTCCGAGCAGTACTTC.

In its sample, this clone was seen once. The V and J genes are TRBV9 and TRBJ1-1; D gene uncertain. Germline V lookup: CDR1 SGDLS, CDR2 YYNGEE. The germline V and J ends were trimmed by 0 bases and 4 bases, with 10 bases remaining between them. The CDR3 spans 14 residues. DNA of the CDR3: TGTGCCAGCAGCGTAGGGCCCGGGTCCACTGAAGCTTTCTTT. Its protein product is CASSVGPGSTEAFF.

The chain combines TRBV23-1 with TRBJ2-7, with 7 bases lining up with TRBD1. TRBV23-1 is classed as an ORF, of uncertain function. This CDR3 region has 14 residues. The trim removed 5 bases at V and 2 bases at J, leaving 6 bases unmatched. CDR3 coding DNA: TGCGCCAGCAGTGCGGAGACAGGGCCCTACGAGCAGTACTTC. It translates to CASSAETGPYEQYF.

This chain uses TRBV5-5 with TRBJ2-2; 10 bases fit TRBD2. CDR3 length: 16 residues. J lost 1 base, V lost 3 bases, and 3 bases had no gene match. Germline lookup yields CDR1 SGHKS and CDR2 YYEKEE (reference sequence). CDR3 sequence: CASSYLAGENTGELFF. The CDR3 DNA reads TGTGCCAGCAGCTACCTAGCGGGGGAGAACACCGGGGAGCTGTTTTTT.

The chain is built from TRBV18 and TRBJ2-3, with D perhaps matching TRBD2 (5 bases). Trimming cost V 0 bases and J 3 bases, with 10 bases left between them. Germline CDR1 is KGHSH and CDR2 is LQKENI. CDR3 length equals 15 residues. CDR3 in DNA: TGTGCCAGCTCACCACCGAGGGCCAGGACAGATACGCAGTATTTT. This codes for CASSPPRARTDTQYF.

This clone was detected only a few times. This rearrangement joins TRBV29-1 to TRBJ2-7; D is possibly TRBD1 (6 bases). This CDR3 contains 13 residues. CDR1 and CDR2 (germline): SQVTM, ANQGSEA. The V and J ends lost 1 base and 4 bases respectively, with 11 bases between them. The CDR3 reads CSVEGTALYEQYF. The CDR3 DNA sequence: TGCAGCGTTGAAGGGACAGCCTTATACGAGCAGTACTTC.

The chain has TRBV30 and TRBJ2-2; TRBD2 matches 8 bases. J gave up 3 bases and V 4 bases, and 4 bases lay outside the gene matches. The CDR3 loop spans 14 amino acids. CDR1 and CDR2 (germline): GTSNPN, SVGIG (reference sequence). CDR3 nucleotides: TGTGCCTGGAACGGGGGGGCATACACCGGGGAGCTGTTTTTT. Protein product: CAWNGGAYTGELFF.

The CDR3 coding sequence is TGTGCCAGCAGCCGCGCCGGAGCCTATGGCTACACCTTC. Amino acid sequence: CASSRAGAYGYTF. The rearrangement joins TRBV7-8 to TRBJ1-2; D not certain. V dropped 5 bases and J dropped 4 bases, with 11 bases sitting between them. The CDR3 sequence is 13 residues long. From germline, CDR1 is SGHVS and CDR2 FQNEAQ.

The CDR3 DNA reads as TGTGCCAGTAGGCGCAGGACAGGGGAAGAGACCCAGTACTTC. Amino acids: CASRRRTGEETQYF. The V call is TRBV19, the J call TRBJ2-5, with 9 bases that match TRBD1. J was trimmed by 3 bases and V by 6 bases; bases with no gene match: 5. Germline CDR1 and CDR2: LNHDA and SQIVND (reference sequence). The CDR3 consists of 14 residues. The full variable domain, completed using reference TRBV19 and TRBJ2-5, is DGGITQSPKYLFRKEGQNVTLSCEQNLNHDAMYWYRQDPGQGLRLIYYSQIVNDFQKGDIAEGYSVSREKKESFPLTVTSAQKNPTAFYLCASRRRTGEETQYFGPGTRLLVL.

V and J are TRBV6-1 and TRBJ2-1; TRBD2 agrees at 11 bases. Germline trimming cut 4 bases from V and 3 bases from J; bases unmatched to any gene: 2. The CDR3 is 15 amino acids. The germline CDR1 and CDR2 sequences are MNHNS and SASEGT. The CDR3 DNA reads TGTGCCAGCAGTGCCGGGACTAGCGGCTACAATGAGCAGTTCTTC. Amino acid sequence: CASSAGTSGYNEQFF.

V usage is TRBV5-1 and J usage is TRBJ1-1; the D gene is possibly TRBD1 (6 bases). Trimming shortened V by 4 bases and J by 1 base, and 14 bases separated the two germline ends. This CDR3 region has 15 residues. The V gene's germline CDR1 is SGHRS and CDR2 YFSETQ. For the CDR3, the DNA is TGCGCCAGCAGCCAGACCCAGACAGGGAACACTGAAGCTTTCTTT. This gives the protein CASSQTQTGNTEAFF.

The chain links TRBV5-1 to TRBJ2-1; 13 bases fit TRBD2. This CDR3 is 15 amino acids long. J gave up 6 bases and V 5 bases, and 5 bases lay outside the gene matches. The germline V gene has CDR1 SGHRS and CDR2 YFSETQ. The CDR3 DNA is TGCGCCAGCAGTGAATGGACTAGCGGGAGCAATGAGCAGTTCTTC. Translation gives CASSEWTSGSNEQFF.

This clone occurred once. This chain connects TRBV11-2 to TRBJ2-4, with 12 bases that match TRBD2. This CDR3 has 14 amino acids. V shed 5 bases and J 9 bases; nucleotides not matched to a gene: 5. The germline V gene has CDR1 SGHAT and CDR2 FQNNGV. The DNA of the CDR3 is TGTGCCAGCAGCCCTAGCGGGGGGGCCGTCATTCAGTACTTC. Translating gives CASSPSGGAVIQYF.

The chain is built from TRBV5-4 and TRBJ2-3; 9 bases are shared with TRBD2. CDR3 size: 15 residues. V lost 4 bases, J lost 3 bases, and 6 bases stayed unmatched. The germline V gene encodes CDR1 SGHNT and CDR2 YYREEE (reference sequence). The CDR3 coding sequence is TGTGCCAGCAGCATTAGCGGGGGACCGACAGATACGCAGTATTTT. Translating gives CASSISGGPTDTQYF.

This chain uses TRBV19 with TRBJ2-3; 10 bases align to TRBD2. Germline assignment: CDR1 LNHDA and CDR2 SQIVND (reference sequence). V shed 5 bases, J shed 5 bases, and the junction held 7 bases outside the gene matches. CDR3 length equals 15 residues. CDR3 in amino acids: CASSSSGRALDTQYF. DNA for the CDR3: TGTGCCAGTAGTTCCAGCGGGAGGGCGTTAGATACGCAGTATTTT.